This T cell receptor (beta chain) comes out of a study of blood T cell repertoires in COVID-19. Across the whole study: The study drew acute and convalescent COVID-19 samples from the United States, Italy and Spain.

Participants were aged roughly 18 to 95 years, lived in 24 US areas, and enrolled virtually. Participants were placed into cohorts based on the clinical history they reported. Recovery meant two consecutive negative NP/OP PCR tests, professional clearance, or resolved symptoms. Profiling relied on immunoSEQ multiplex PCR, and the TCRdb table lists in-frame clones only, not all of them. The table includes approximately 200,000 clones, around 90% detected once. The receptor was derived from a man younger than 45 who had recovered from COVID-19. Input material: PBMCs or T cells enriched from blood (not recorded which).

The CDR3 region has the DNA TGTGCCAGCGGGCTGGTGCCGGGACACAACACCGGGGAGCTGTTTTTT. Its translation is CASGLVPGHNTGELFF. The J gene is TRBJ2-2, the V gene TRBV27; tentatively, D is TRBD1 (6 bases). Germline values: CDR1 MNHEY, CDR2 SMNVEV (reference sequence). Trimming pared 8 bases from V and 2 bases from J, leaving 18 bases between. CDR3 size: 16 residues.